A single sample gave rise to the 26 T cell receptor beta chains below, sequenced in a study of blood T cell repertoires in COVID-19 (dated by TCRdb to between 2020 and 2021). The receptor library was made with the immunoSEQ multiplex PCR assay. In TCRdb, the immuneACCESS table is reduced to in-frame sequences with V and J assigned. These tables do not hold every clone; where another copy was compared, an unresolved V gene accounts for under half, and the others remain unexplained. Across this sample there are more than 150,000 clones, with about 90% seen only once. More than 6.5% of the sample is in the top ten clones. The specimen sequenced was PBMCs or T cells enriched from blood (not recorded which). The receptors were gathered from a woman aged 45-65 years who had recovered from COVID-19.

This chain links TRBV11-2 with TRBJ2-2; 7 nucleotides match TRBD1. The CDR3 is 16 residues long. Germline V lookup: CDR1 SGHAT, CDR2 FQNNGV. Losses at the gene ends were 5 bases for V and 3 bases for J; bases not matched to a gene: 9. The CDR3 coding sequence is TGTGCCAGCAGCAGAACAAGGGGGCATGACACCGGGGAGCTGTTTTTT. Encoded protein: CASSRTRGHDTGELFF.

The gene calls are TRBV12-3 or TRBV12-4 and TRBJ1-1, with TRBD1 matching over 9 bases. The CDR3 is made up of 13 amino acids. The trim removed 3 bases at V and 6 bases at J, leaving 2 bases unmatched. Here the CDR3 DNA reads TGTGCCAGCAGTTTTACAGGGGGCTCTGAAGCTTTCTTT. Residues: CASSFTGGSEAFF.

This sequence joins TRBV18 and TRBJ2-1; the match to TRBD2 covers 7 bases. Trimming cost V 8 bases and J 5 bases; bases outside gene matches: 9. The CDR3 is made up of 14 amino acids. CDR1 is KGHSH and CDR2 is LQKENI in the germline V gene. For the CDR3, the DNA is TGTGCCAGCCGACGGGAGCTAGCGGACAATGAGCAGTTCTTC. This codes for CASRRELADNEQFF.

A word on this clone: One junction end does not reproduce the germline sequence, and a read error may be involved. CDR3: CASSRSQENLFF. The CDR3 nucleotides read TGTGCCAGCAGCCGATCACAGGAAAACCTGTTTTTT. The gene calls are TRBV5-8 and TRBJ1-4; maybe TRBD1 (5 bases). The CDR3 loop spans 12 amino acids. Germline-derived CDR1 and CDR2 are SGHTS and YDEGEE.

This chain uses TRBV19 with TRBJ1-6, with D possibly being TRBD1 (5 bases). Trimming cost V 6 bases and J 14 bases, with 29 bases left between them. From germline, CDR1 is LNHDA and CDR2 SQIVND (reference sequence). The CDR3 extends over 17 amino acids. In DNA, the CDR3 is TGTGCCAGTAGCTCAGTACAACAAGACAGTCGGCCCTCTGCCCTCCACTTT. It is translated as CASSSVQQDSRPSALHF.

This clone was observed a handful of times. The CDR3 coding sequence is TGTGCCAGCAGTCTGGGGACAGCCGCTAACTATGGCTACACCTTC. It is translated as CASSLGTAANYGYTF. J is TRBJ1-2 and V is TRBV27; 7 bases are shared with TRBD1. This CDR3 is built from 15 residues. The V gene's germline CDR1 is MNHEY and CDR2 SMNVEV (reference sequence). The V segment lost 5 bases and the J segment 0 bases; nucleotides outside the gene matches: 6.

This clone was seen a single time. The rearrangement links TRBV11-2 to TRBJ2-1; 9 positions agree with TRBD1. The ends lost 5 bases at V and 3 bases at J; junction bases unmatched: 8. The CDR3 spans 16 residues. Germline lookup yields CDR1 SGHAT and CDR2 FQNNGV. CDR3 DNA sequence: TGTGCCAGCAGCCTCGTAGGGACAGGGTTCTACAATGAGCAGTTCTTC. Its translation: CASSLVGTGFYNEQFF.

The chain carries TRBV19 and TRBJ2-3, with D possibly TRBD1 on 6 matching bases. The V and J ends lost 1 base and 3 bases respectively, with 11 bases between them. CDR1 is LNHDA and CDR2 is SQIVND in the germline V gene (reference sequence). The CDR3 is made up of 15 amino acids. The DNA of the CDR3 is TGTGCCAGTAGTATAGGGCAGGGGAAAACAGATACGCAGTATTTT. Its protein product is CASSIGQGKTDTQYF. Full variable domain (rest looked up from reference TRBV19 and TRBJ2-3): DGGITQSPKYLFRKEGQNVTLSCEQNLNHDAMYWYRQDPGQGLRLIYYSQIVNDFQKGDIAEGYSVSREKKESFPLTVTSAQKNPTAFYLCASSIGQGKTDTQYFGPGTRLTVL.

V is TRBV3-1 (or the pseudogene TRBV3-2) and J is TRBJ1-6, with D perhaps matching TRBD1 (6 bases). The CDR3 loop spans 15 amino acids. The V end was cut by 0 bases, the J end by 8 bases, with 11 bases between. Germline V gives CDR1 LGHDT, CDR2 YNNKEL (reference sequence). The CDR3 loop reads CASSQEQGGHSPLHF. DNA for the CDR3: TGTGCCAGCAGCCAAGAACAGGGTGGGCATTCACCCCTCCACTTT.

This rearrangement joins TRBV7-2 to TRBJ2-7; no firm D call. V gave up 4 bases and J gave up 0 bases, with 7 bases separating them. The CDR3 has 13 residues. Germline-derived CDR1 and CDR2 are SGHTA and FQGNSA. In DNA form, the CDR3 reads TGTGCCAGCAGCTCCCCACTCTCCTACGAGCAGTACTTC. It yields the protein CASSSPLSYEQYF. The whole variable domain, remainder taken from reference TRBV7-2 and TRBJ2-7, is GAGVSQSPSNKVTEKGKDVELRCDPISGHTALYWYRQSLGQGLEFLIYFQGNSAPDKSGLPSDRFSAERTGGSVSTLTIQRTQQEDSAVYLCASSSPLSYEQYFGPGTRLTVT.

The chain uses TRBV5-1 and TRBJ2-7; a weak D match, TRBD1 (7 bases). The V gene lost 4 bases and the J gene lost 3 bases, with 11 bases spanning the gap. Germline V CDR1 and CDR2: SGHRS, YFSETQ. The CDR3 consists of 13 residues. CDR3 nucleotide sequence: TGCGCCAGCAGCGGAGGGGGCGTCTACGAGCAGTACTTC. Translating gives CASSGGGVYEQYF.

CDR3 DNA sequence: TGTGCCTGGAGCAAGGCGGGGACAGCACGTACTGAAGCTTTCTTT. Translating gives CAWSKAGTARTEAFF. The chain combines TRBV30 with TRBJ1-1; 7 bases agree with TRBD1. CDR3 length equals 15 residues. V was pared by 3 bases and J by 5 bases, with 12 bases of the junction left unmatched. Germline values: CDR1 GTSNPN, CDR2 SVGIG (reference sequence).

In this sample, this clone turned up once. V usage is TRBV9 and J usage is TRBJ2-1; D gene unclear. V dropped 0 bases and J dropped 0 bases, with 10 bases sitting between them. CDR1 and CDR2 (germline): SGDLS, YYNGEE. The length of the CDR3 is 16 residues. DNA of the CDR3: TGTGCCAGCAGCGTAGGGGTGACTGCCTCCTACAATGAGCAGTTCTTC. Amino acids: CASSVGVTASYNEQFF.

This chain links TRBV2 with TRBJ2-7, with D perhaps matching TRBD1 (5 bases). V was pared by 1 base and J by 6 bases, with 10 bases between. The CDR3 consists of 13 residues. The germline V gene has CDR1 SNHLY and CDR2 FYNNEI. Written as DNA, the CDR3 is TGTGCCAGCAGTGAAGTTGGGGCTGGCGAGCAGTACTTC. It codes for CASSEVGAGEQYF.

The chain carries TRBV5-1 and TRBJ1-1, with TRBD1 identical over 12 bases. CDR3 size: 17 residues. CDR1 and CDR2 from the germline V gene are SGHRS and YFSETQ. Trimming cost V 0 bases and J 4 bases; bases outside gene matches: 7. Here the CDR3 reads CASSLVPLGQGATEAFF. The CDR3 nucleotides are TGCGCCAGCAGCTTGGTTCCCCTGGGACAGGGGGCCACTGAAGCTTTCTTT.

This clone showed up just once. J is TRBJ2-7 and V is TRBV23-1; 9 nucleotides match TRBD1. TRBV23-1 has ORF status, its function being uncertain. CDR3 length equals 12 residues. V gave up 6 bases and J gave up 13 bases; unmatched junction bases: 10. The CDR3 is CASRPRDRVRYF. CDR3 nucleotide sequence: TGCGCCAGCAGACCGCGGGACAGGGTAAGATACTTC.

The rearrangement links TRBV5-1 to TRBJ2-1; 15 nucleotides match TRBD2. Unmatched junction bases numbered 5, after V lost 4 bases and J lost 6 bases. CDR1 is SGHRS, CDR2 YFSETQ, per germline. The CDR3 covers 16 residues. This CDR3 is CASSPRTSGRANEQFF. In nucleotides, the CDR3 is TGCGCCAGCAGCCCGCGGACTAGCGGGAGGGCCAATGAGCAGTTCTTC.

The V gene is TRBV13, the J gene TRBJ2-6, with D perhaps matching TRBD1 (6 bases). The CDR3 covers 16 residues. Trimming removed 5 bases from V and 4 bases from J, with 15 bases in between. The germline V gene encodes CDR1 PRHDT and CDR2 FYEKMQ (reference sequence). The CDR3 spells CASSRTGTGGANVLTF. CDR3 sequence (DNA): TGTGCCAGCAGCCGAACAGGGACGGGCGGGGCCAACGTCCTGACTTTC.

The chain joins TRBV5-1 to TRBJ2-5; D is ambiguous. Germline-derived CDR1 and CDR2 are SGHRS and YFSETQ. Trimming cost V 2 bases and J 5 bases, with 7 bases left between them. The CDR3 loop spans 12 amino acids. As DNA, the CDR3 is TGCGCCAGCAGCTTCCCGGGTGAGACCCAGTACTTC. It is translated as CASSFPGETQYF.

CDR3 sequence (DNA): TGTGCCAGCAGCTTAAATGGCGGGAGGACAGATACGCAGTATTTT. It translates to CASSLNGGRTDTQYF. V usage is TRBV7-3 and J usage is TRBJ2-3; 8 bases map to TRBD2. After removal of 1 base from V and 3 bases from J, the junction contained 3 bases not matched to a gene. The CDR3 spans 15 residues. Germline CDR1 is SGHTA and CDR2 is FQGTGA.

The CDR3 spells CASRRTSLGTDTQYF. The CDR3 DNA reads as TGTGCCAGCAGGCGGACATCCTTGGGCACAGATACGCAGTATTTT. This rearrangement joins TRBV2 to TRBJ2-3; D perhaps matches TRBD1 (5 bases). Trimming left V 6 bases short and J 1 base short, with 14 bases between. The germline gives CDR1 SNHLY, CDR2 FYNNEI. The CDR3 contains 15 residues.

The V and J genes are TRBV10-3 and TRBJ2-2, with D perhaps matching TRBD1 (5 bases). The CDR3 extends over 15 amino acids. The germline V gene encodes CDR1 ENHRY and CDR2 SYGVKD. V was clipped by 6 bases and J by 0 bases, with 11 bases between them. The CDR3 region has the DNA TGTGCCATCAGGGACACGACGGCGAACACCGGGGAGCTGTTTTTT. It encodes CAIRDTTANTGELFF.

This clone is a singleton in its sample. J is TRBJ2-3 and V is TRBV18; 8 positions match TRBD1. In germline, CDR1 is KGHSH, CDR2 LQKENI. The CDR3 contains 18 residues. J lost 0 bases, V lost 1 base, and 9 bases had no gene match. The CDR3 coding sequence is TGTGCCAGCTCACCACTAGTCGGACAGGGTGGAAGCACAGATACGCAGTATTTT. It specifies CASSPLVGQGGSTDTQYF.

Here the CDR3 reads CASSMTGGLLYEQYF. In DNA, the CDR3 is TGTGCCAGTAGTATGACCGGTGGCTTACTATACGAGCAGTACTTC. The rearrangement links TRBV19 to TRBJ2-7, with D uncertain. The CDR3 has 15 residues. CDR1 is LNHDA and CDR2 is SQIVND in the germline V gene (reference sequence). V lost 3 bases to trimming and J lost 4 bases, with 16 bases between them.

The chain combines TRBV6-5 with TRBJ1-3; D unclear. The CDR3 runs 14 residues. Germline V gene lookup returns CDR1 MNHEY and CDR2 SVGAGI. V lost 4 bases and J 7 bases, leaving 14 bases between the germline ends. CDR3 sequence reads: CASSFGAPGNTIYF. The DNA for the CDR3 is TGTGCCAGCAGTTTCGGCGCCCCGGGGAACACCATATATTTT.

The J gene is TRBJ2-7, the V gene TRBV5-3; 8 bases align to TRBD1. TRBV5-3 is placed among ORFs of uncertain function. The CDR3 runs to 16 residues. V lost 4 bases, J lost 5 bases, and 14 bases stayed unmatched. This CDR3 is CARSRPFRGRRNEQYF. In nucleotides, the CDR3 is TGTGCCAGAAGCCGCCCCTTCAGGGGGCGACGGAACGAGCAGTACTTC.